Listed here are 29 T cell receptor beta chains from one sample, sequenced in a study of T cell responses to AZD1222 COVID-19 vaccine. Profiling relied on immunoSEQ multiplex PCR, and the TCRdb table lists in-frame clones only, not all of them. The data contain about 98,000 clones, about four fifths of them singletons. The specimen was peripheral blood, collected on day 0 of AZD1222 vaccination. These receptor sequences come from an adult in good health.

J is TRBJ1-1 and V is TRBV5-1; D is ambiguous. This CDR3 contains 15 residues. V dropped 0 bases and J dropped 4 bases, with 13 bases sitting between them. The germline V gene encodes CDR1 SGHRS and CDR2 YFSETQ. The CDR3 reads CASSLERPLGTEAFF. CDR3 in DNA: TGCGCCAGCAGCTTGGAGAGGCCCCTGGGCACTGAAGCTTTCTTT.

The chain couples TRBV10-3 to TRBJ1-6, with a weak D call TRBD1 (5 bases). Per germline, CDR1 ENHRY and CDR2 SYGVKD. This CDR3 has 15 residues. V was shortened by 3 bases and J by 4 bases, with 10 bases between the two germline ends. For the CDR3, the DNA is TGTGCCATCAGTGACGGGGGTCGGTATAATTCACCCCTCCACTTT. This encodes CAISDGGRYNSPLHF.

The gene calls are TRBV6-5 and TRBJ2-3; D gene unclear. The V and J ends lost 7 bases and 8 bases respectively, with 7 bases between them. This CDR3 region has 10 residues. Germline CDR1 reads MNHEY; CDR2 reads SVGAGI. CDR3 nucleotide sequence: TGTGCCAGCACAGGTGGTACGCAGTATTTT. Translated: CASTGGTQYF.

On this clone itself: In the same sample, other DNA sequences code for this CDR3. This chain joins TRBV5-1 and TRBJ1-1, with D possibly matching TRBD1 (6 bases). This CDR3 comprises 14 residues. With 3 bases removed from V and 1 base from J, the gap between germline ends came to 10 bases. CDR1 SGHRS and CDR2 YFSETQ come from the germline V gene. The CDR3 nucleotides read TGCGCCAGCAGCTCACGGACAGCGAACACTGAAGCTTTCTTT. Translating it yields CASSSRTANTEAFF.

The rearrangement joins TRBV28 to TRBJ2-6; D may be TRBD1 or TRBD2 (5 bases each). In germline, CDR1 is MDHEN, CDR2 SYDVKM. The CDR3 contains 15 residues. V lost 5 bases and J 2 bases, leaving 10 bases between the germline ends. The CDR3 region is CASSGRGAGANVLTF. DNA of the CDR3: TGTGCCAGCAGTGGAAGGGGAGCTGGGGCCAACGTCCTGACTTTC.

V usage is TRBV7-2 and J usage is TRBJ1-5, with D possibly being TRBD1 (6 bases). The CDR3 covers 14 residues. Germline CDR1 and CDR2: SGHTA and FQGNSA. With 0 bases removed from V and 12 bases from J, the gap between germline ends came to 15 bases. The CDR3 region is CASSLAGNREIQHF. The DNA for the CDR3 is TGTGCCAGCAGCTTAGCGGGGAACAGGGAGATCCAGCATTTT.

The V call is TRBV7-9, the J call TRBJ2-2; 11 bases agree with TRBD2. The CDR3 is 15 residues long. CDR1 and CDR2 (germline): SEHNR, FQNEAQ (reference sequence). V shed 4 bases, J shed 3 bases, and the junction held 1 base outside the gene matches. This CDR3 is CASSSTSGDTGELFF. For the CDR3, the DNA is TGTGCCAGCAGCTCGACTAGCGGGGACACCGGGGAGCTGTTTTTT.

This chain joins TRBV19 and TRBJ2-3; D is unresolved. The V and J ends lost 7 bases and 0 bases respectively, with 11 bases between them. Germline-derived CDR1 and CDR2 are LNHDA and SQIVND (reference sequence). CDR3 length: 14 residues. Here the CDR3 DNA reads TGTGCCAGTATGGGTCGATCTAGCACAGATACGCAGTATTTT. This gives the protein CASMGRSSTDTQYF.

The CDR3 nucleotides are TGCGCCAGCAGCTTTACAGGGGATCAGCCCCAGCATTTT. This codes for CASSFTGDQPQHF. This sequence joins TRBV5-1 and TRBJ1-5; 7 bases fit TRBD1. The V and J ends lost 2 bases and 5 bases, in that order; junction bases with no gene match: 1. The CDR3 has 13 amino acids. The germline CDR1 and CDR2 sequences are SGHRS and YFSETQ.

The chain recombines TRBV2 with TRBJ2-7; D unresolved. The CDR3 consists of 14 residues. Germline lookup yields CDR1 SNHLY and CDR2 FYNNEI. V lost 1 base and J 3 bases, leaving 10 bases between the germline ends. The CDR3 sequence is CASSEERGLYEQYF. The CDR3 DNA reads TGTGCCAGCAGTGAAGAGCGTGGCCTCTACGAGCAGTACTTC.

The genes are TRBV5-4 and TRBJ2-7; 10 bases are a match to TRBD2. Unmatched junction bases numbered 3, after V lost 4 bases and J lost 2 bases. From germline, CDR1 is SGHNT and CDR2 YYREEE (reference sequence). The CDR3 covers 14 residues. Written as DNA, the CDR3 is TGTGCCAGCAGCCGGACTAGCGGCGCCTACGAGCAGTACGTC. Translating it yields CASSRTSGAYEQYV.

The J gene is TRBJ2-3, the V gene TRBV5-4, with 7 bases identical to TRBD1. The junction had 8 bases not matched to a gene; V was cut back by 3 bases and J by 4 bases. From germline, CDR1 is SGHNT and CDR2 YYREEE (reference sequence). The CDR3 totals 15 residues. The DNA for the CDR3 is TGTGCCAGCAGCTCGCCGGGACAGCATCCAGATACGCAGTATTTT. It is translated as CASSSPGQHPDTQYF.

This rearrangement joins TRBV9 to TRBJ1-2, with D perhaps matching TRBD1 (5 bases). V was shortened by 0 bases and J by 5 bases, with 11 bases between the two germline ends. In germline, CDR1 is SGDLS, CDR2 YYNGEE. The CDR3 has 14 amino acids. As DNA, the CDR3 is TGTGCCAGCAGCGTAGTCACAGGACTGTATGGCTACACCTTC. It yields the protein CASSVVTGLYGYTF.

The chain combines TRBV28 with TRBJ1-5; no firm D call. This CDR3 region has 14 residues. Germline-derived CDR1 and CDR2 are MDHEN and SYDVKM. V was cut by 7 bases and J by 6 bases, with 16 bases left in between. CDR3 bases: TGTGCCAGCACCCCGGTGGCGTCCGGTCAGCCCCAGCATTTT. This gives the protein CASTPVASGQPQHF.

The J gene is TRBJ2-3, the V gene TRBV9; D might be TRBD1 (6 bases). Germline V gene lookup returns CDR1 SGDLS and CDR2 YYNGEE. Trimming removed 2 bases from V and 4 bases from J, with 11 bases in between. This CDR3 is 14 amino acids long. CDR3 DNA: TGTGCCAGCAGCGTCGGACAGCCTCCAGATACGCAGTATTTT. It translates to CASSVGQPPDTQYF.

This clone has a single count. The rearrangement links TRBV10-3 to TRBJ2-5; the D is unclear. Trimming took 0 bases from V and 0 from J, leaving 5 bases between them. CDR3 size: 14 residues. From germline, CDR1 is ENHRY and CDR2 SYGVKD. The CDR3 nucleotides read TGTGCCATCAGTGAGTCGACATACCAAGAGACCCAGTACTTC. Amino acid sequence: CAISESTYQETQYF.

In this sample, this clone turned up a few times. This rearrangement joins TRBV7-8 to TRBJ2-7; D may be TRBD1 (5 bases). The germline V gene encodes CDR1 SGHVS and CDR2 FQNEAQ. This CDR3 has 12 amino acids. The ends were cut back, 4 bases at V and 7 bases at J, with 11 bases in the middle. The DNA for the CDR3 is TGTGCCAGCAGCTGGACACCAGCGGAGCAGTACTTC. Translated, it gives CASSWTPAEQYF.

V gene TRBV27 combines with J gene TRBJ2-3; the D gene is possibly TRBD1 (5 bases). CDR3 length: 15 amino acids. Deletions cut 2 bases from V and 3 bases from J, with 12 bases between. Germline V gene sequence: CDR1 MNHEY, CDR2 SMNVEV (reference sequence). The CDR3 loop is CASSLGQGRTDTQYF. In DNA, the CDR3 is TGTGCCAGCAGTTTAGGGCAGGGTCGGACAGATACGCAGTATTTT.

This rearrangement joins TRBV3-1 (or the pseudogene TRBV3-2) to TRBJ1-2; the match to TRBD1 covers 8 bases. The germline gives CDR1 LGHDT, CDR2 YNNKEL (reference sequence). After removal of 4 bases from V and 1 base from J, the junction contained 8 bases not matched to a gene. The CDR3 consists of 16 residues. The CDR3 loop reads CASSRGPTGGNYGYTF. CDR3 nucleotide sequence: TGTGCCAGCAGCCGAGGGCCTACAGGGGGTAACTATGGCTACACCTTC.

This chain joins TRBV18 and TRBJ1-4; D unresolved. The CDR3 spans 13 residues. V lost 3 bases to trimming and J lost 5 bases, with 7 bases between them. Germline-derived CDR1 and CDR2 are KGHSH and LQKENI. This chain's CDR3 is CASSPAPNEKLFF. CDR3 coding DNA: TGTGCCAGCTCACCCGCGCCCAATGAAAAACTGTTTTTT.

This clone was recorded only once. The rearrangement links TRBV11-3 to TRBJ1-6, with 9 bases matching TRBD1. Germline V lookup: CDR1 SGHNT, CDR2 YENEEA. The CDR3 has 17 amino acids. Trimming at V came to 5 bases and at J to 8 bases, leaving 13 bases not matched to a gene. The CDR3 protein is CASSRGPPGQGYSPLHF. CDR3 in DNA: TGTGCCAGCAGCCGTGGACCCCCGGGACAGGGTTATTCACCCCTCCACTTT.

The CDR3 protein is CASSRLAGDYEQYV. CDR3 in DNA: TGTGCCAGCAGCAGACTAGCGGGGGATTACGAGCAGTACGTC. The chain links TRBV6-5 to TRBJ2-7; 12 bases line up with TRBD2. V shed 6 bases and J 4 bases; nucleotides not matched to a gene: 4. CDR1 is MNHEY and CDR2 is SVGAGI in the germline V gene. The CDR3 extends over 14 amino acids.

The chain combines TRBV27 with TRBJ2-5; D is undetermined. From germline, CDR1 is MNHEY and CDR2 SMNVEV (reference sequence). This CDR3 is built from 16 residues. V was shortened by 1 base and J by 0 bases, with 12 bases between the two germline ends. Here the CDR3 reads CASSLWVVGNQETQYF. CDR3 in DNA: TGTGCCAGCAGTTTATGGGTGGTGGGCAACCAAGAGACCCAGTACTTC.

This clone was recorded a few times. V usage is TRBV7-3 and J usage is TRBJ2-7; 9 bases fit TRBD2. From germline, CDR1 is SGHTA and CDR2 FQGTGA. This CDR3 region has 15 residues. Losses at the gene ends were 10 bases for V and 4 bases for J; bases not matched to a gene: 14. In nucleotides, the CDR3 is TGTGCCATATTTGCCGGGACTAGCCTAGCGTACGAGCAGTACTTC. This encodes CAIFAGTSLAYEQYF.

This clone was found once. DNA of the CDR3: TGTGCCAGCAGCACTCCCGGGATACGAGAGACCCAGTACTTC. It yields the protein CASSTPGIRETQYF. The chain carries TRBV28 and TRBJ2-5; D may be TRBD2 (5 bases). CDR1 and CDR2 from the germline V gene are MDHEN and SYDVKM. The ends were cut back, 6 bases at V and 4 bases at J, with 15 bases in the middle. The CDR3 consists of 14 residues.

This chain joins TRBV19 and TRBJ2-3; the D is unclear. The V end was cut by 7 bases, the J end by 0 bases, with 20 bases between. CDR1 is LNHDA and CDR2 is SQIVND in the germline V gene (reference sequence). The CDR3 totals 17 residues. The DNA of the CDR3 is TGTGCCAGTATATTATCTGCCTCTCTCCTTAGCACAGATACGCAGTATTTT. Its protein product is CASILSASLLSTDTQYF.

This rearrangement joins TRBV7-2 to TRBJ2-7; D ambiguous. The germline V and J ends were trimmed by 9 bases and 4 bases, with 19 bases remaining between them. The V gene's germline CDR1 is SGHTA and CDR2 FQGNSA. The CDR3 is 14 residues long. Here the CDR3 reads CASQAWQRSYEQYF. For the CDR3, the DNA is TGTGCCAGTCAGGCTTGGCAGCGCTCGTACGAGCAGTACTTC.

In this sample, this clone turned up a few times. The gene calls are TRBV12-5 and TRBJ1-1; 7 nucleotides line up with TRBD1. V lost 6 bases to trimming and J lost 0 bases; unmatched junction nucleotides: 4. The germline gives CDR1 LGHNT, CDR2 FRNRAP. This CDR3 is built from 14 residues. The CDR3 region is CASGGQAMNTEAFF. The CDR3 nucleotides are TGTGCTAGTGGAGGACAGGCGATGAACACTGAAGCTTTCTTT.

This chain connects TRBV20-1 to TRBJ2-1; TRBD2 is a possible D gene (6 bases). The length of the CDR3 is 16 residues. In germline, CDR1 is DFQATT, CDR2 SNEGSKA (reference sequence). V lost 3 bases and J 4 bases, leaving 19 bases between the germline ends. The CDR3 loop is CSASVAGNVIYNEQFF. Written as DNA, the CDR3 is TGCAGTGCTAGTGTTGCGGGAAATGTCATTTACAATGAGCAGTTCTTC.